One and the same sample provided the 21 T cell receptor beta chains below, sequenced in a study of T cells in Graves' hyperthyroidism and ophthalmopathy (dated by TCRdb to between 2018 and 2021). To prepare the library, multiplex PCR was applied. TCRdb names Illumina HiSeq 2000 as the instrument used. TCR beta CDR3 regions were amplified from RNA transcripts. For the first round of RT-PCR on the TCR CDR3, the HTBI primer set was used together with the Qiagen OneStep RT-PCR kit. The public sequencing data were trimmed at Q25 with fastp and processed into clonotypes with MiXCR by TCRdb, which kept only in-frame beta chains. Each CDR3 protein appears once, grouped with its most common genes and DNA. The sample records fewer than 750,000 distinct CDR3 sequences, around 13% of which are singletons. The leading ten clones occupy roughly an eighth of the sample. The sequenced sample was blood. Source of these receptors: a woman in her forties or fifties with Graves' ophthalmopathy.

In its sample, this clonotype was seen many times. V usage is TRBV7-9 and J usage is TRBJ1-1; D is perhaps TRBD1 (6 bases). V was pared by 5 bases and J by 5 bases, with 12 bases between. There are 13 residues in the CDR3. CDR1 is SEHNR and CDR2 is FQNEAQ in the germline V gene (reference sequence). The CDR3, as DNA: TGTGCCAGCAGCGGGGGGGCGAGAACTGAAGCTTTCTTT. Amino acid sequence: CASSGGARTEAFF.

This clonotype was detected ten times or more. The V call is TRBV3-1, the J call TRBJ2-1; 7 positions agree with TRBD2. V was pared by 4 bases and J by 4 bases, with 13 bases of the junction left unmatched. There are 17 residues in the CDR3. CDR1 is LGHDT, CDR2 YNNKEL, per germline (reference sequence). The CDR3, as DNA: TGTGCCAGCAGCCCCGTGACTAGCCCCCACGCGTACAATGAGCAGTTCTTC. Residues: CASSPVTSPHAYNEQFF.

The table lists this clonotype with many counts. CDR3 region: CASSLPGTNYGYTF. CDR3 bases: TGTGCCAGCAGCCTCCCCGGGACTAACTATGGCTACACCTTC. The chain recombines TRBV28 with TRBJ1-2; no clear D. V was pared by 6 bases and J by 0 bases, with 11 bases between. CDR1 is MDHEN, CDR2 SYDVKM, per germline. The CDR3 consists of 14 residues.

As regards this clonotype: A read error is possible here, since a much larger clone lies one base away. The chain has TRBV7-9 and TRBJ1-4; D ambiguous. This CDR3 is 15 amino acids long. In germline, CDR1 is SEHNR, CDR2 FQNEAQ (reference sequence). The CDR3 region is CAGSWEPNPDEKLFF. In DNA, the CDR3 is TGTGCCGGCAGCTGGGAGCCGAACCCTGATGAAAAACTGTTTTTT.

This clonotype was seen many times. The chain employs TRBV5-1 and TRBJ2-5; 9 bases agree with TRBD1. V was clipped by 5 bases and J by 4 bases; unmatched bases: 9. This CDR3 region has 15 residues. CDR1 is SGHRS and CDR2 is YFSETQ in the germline V gene. The CDR3 region has the DNA TGCGCCAGCAGTAAACCGGGACAGGGAAGAGAGACCCAGTACTTC. Protein sequence: CASSKPGQGRETQYF.

Many counts were recorded for this clonotype. The chain couples TRBV7-9 to TRBJ1-2; D gene unclear. The V gene lost 2 bases and the J gene lost 3 bases, with 19 bases spanning the gap. This CDR3 is 17 amino acids long. CDR1 and CDR2 (germline): SEHNR, FQNEAQ (reference sequence). CDR3 coding DNA: TGTGCCAGCAGCTTACTTACTCGAGTGTCGGGAGACTATGGCTACACCTTC. It specifies CASSLLTRVSGDYGYTF.

This clonotype was observed many times. The chain carries TRBV7-8 and TRBJ2-1; TRBD1 aligns across 7 bases. CDR3 length: 15 residues. V shed 3 bases and J 1 base; nucleotides not matched to a gene: 3. Germline V gives CDR1 SGHVS, CDR2 FQNEAQ. CDR3 in amino acids: CASSFEQGSYNEQFF. The CDR3 DNA follows: TGTGCCAGCAGCTTCGAACAGGGGTCCTACAATGAGCAGTTCTTC.

This clonotype was recorded at least ten times. The rearrangement uses TRBV11-2 and TRBJ2-5; D uncertain. The germline gives CDR1 SGHAT, CDR2 FQNNGV. The CDR3 has 13 residues. Trimming took 2 bases from V and 5 from J, leaving 9 bases between them. The CDR3 region has the DNA TGTGCCAGCAGCTTAATTGACGGTGAGACCCAGTACTTC. It is translated as CASSLIDGETQYF.

Many counts were recorded for this clonotype. The rearrangement joins TRBV6-1 to TRBJ2-5, with 7 bases aligning to TRBD1. The CDR3 sequence is 13 residues long. CDR1 is MNHNS and CDR2 is SASEGT in the germline V gene. With V trimmed by 5 bases and J by 4 bases, 4 bases remained unmatched. CDR3 region: CASSRQGLETQYF. Here the CDR3 DNA reads TGTGCCAGCAGTCGACAGGGCTTAGAGACCCAGTACTTC.

This clonotype was counted a few times. This rearrangement joins TRBV5-4 to TRBJ1-6, with D uncertain. The CDR3 totals 10 residues. V was clipped by 7 bases and J by 10 bases, with 6 bases between them. The germline V gene has CDR1 SGHNT and CDR2 YYREEE (reference sequence). The CDR3 DNA reads as TGTGCCAGCCTCTGGTCACCCCTCCACTTT. Its protein is CASLWSPLHF.

CDR3 sequence: CASRKGLSYEQYF. The DNA of the CDR3 is TGTGCCAGCAGAAAAGGACTATCCTACGAGCAGTACTTC. The rearrangement uses TRBV6-2 or TRBV6-3 and TRBJ2-7, with D possibly being TRBD2 (6 bases). The V end lost 6 bases, the J end lost 1 base, and 10 bases lay between the germline ends. Germline assignment: CDR1 MNHEY and CDR2 SVGEGT. The CDR3 extends over 13 amino acids.

This clonotype was seen repeatedly, ten times or more. The V gene is TRBV28, the J gene TRBJ2-7; no definite D call. Germline V CDR1 and CDR2: MDHEN, SYDVKM. V lost 6 bases and J 0 bases, leaving 15 bases between the germline ends. This CDR3 contains 15 residues. The CDR3 bases are TGTGCCAGCAGCAGATCTGGAGCGCACTCCTACGAGCAGTACTTC. Its protein product is CASSRSGAHSYEQYF.

The CDR3 DNA is TGTGCCAGCAGCTTAGCGCATCGGTGGGGGCTGAACACTGAAGCTTTCTTT. It encodes CASSLAHRWGLNTEAFF. The chain employs TRBV7-9 and TRBJ1-1; a weak D match, TRBD1 (6 bases). Deletions cut 0 bases from V and 0 bases from J, with 14 bases between. The CDR3 totals 17 residues. The germline CDR1 and CDR2 sequences are SEHNR and FQNEAQ (reference sequence).

This clonotype has at least ten counts. The chain couples TRBV28 to TRBJ2-7, with TRBD2 as a possible D gene (5 bases). From germline, CDR1 is MDHEN and CDR2 SYDVKM. The CDR3 loop spans 17 amino acids. Trimming removed 6 bases at V and 2 bases at J, with 23 bases between. The CDR3 is CASSDDRAARRTYEQYF. The CDR3 nucleotides are TGTGCCAGCAGCGACGACCGAGCGGCTCGGAGGACCTACGAGCAGTACTTC.

This clonotype came up many times. The chain joins TRBV11-3 to TRBJ2-2; 7 bases map to TRBD2. The CDR3 totals 16 residues. With 1 base clipped from V and 4 bases from J, the junction kept 6 bases outside the gene matches. The V gene's germline CDR1 is SGHNT and CDR2 YENEEA. Written as DNA, the CDR3 is TGTGCCAGCAGCTTAGGACTAGCTTATACCACCGGGGAGCTGTTTTTT. It specifies CASSLGLAYTTGELFF.

This clonotype was recorded at least ten times. This CDR3 is CASSLVLRSTEAFF. CDR3 DNA: TGTGCCAGCAGCTTAGTTCTAAGGTCCACTGAAGCTTTCTTT. This chain uses TRBV11-2 with TRBJ1-1; no firm D call. V shed 1 base and J shed 4 bases, with 10 bases lying between them. CDR1 and CDR2 from the germline V gene are SGHAT and FQNNGV. This CDR3 contains 14 residues.

The chain couples TRBV5-1 to TRBJ2-2; either TRBD1 or TRBD2 may fit D (5 bases each). Between the trimmed V and J ends, which lost 0 bases and 0 bases, there was a span of 12 bases. Germline CDR1 is SGHRS and CDR2 is YFSETQ. The CDR3 spans 17 residues. CDR3 region: CASSLAGTHTNTGELFF. In DNA, the CDR3 is TGCGCCAGCAGCTTGGCCGGGACGCATACGAACACCGGGGAGCTGTTTTTT.

This clonotype has only a few counts. The chain employs TRBV6-2 or TRBV6-3 and TRBJ1-5, with D possibly matching TRBD1 (5 bases). CDR3 length equals 17 residues. Germline loops: CDR1 MNHEY, CDR2 SVGEGT. Trimming took 0 bases from V and 4 from J, leaving 16 bases between them. Here the CDR3 reads CASSYSRRGAGNQPQHF. CDR3 nucleotides: TGTGCCAGCAGTTACTCGAGGAGGGGTGCGGGTAATCAGCCCCAGCATTTT.

This clonotype was counted many times. This chain joins TRBV5-1 and TRBJ2-5, with D unclear. V gave up 2 bases and J gave up 5 bases, with 10 bases separating them. The CDR3 spans 13 residues. Germline V gene sequence: CDR1 SGHRS, CDR2 YFSETQ. CDR3 sequence: CASSFWVAETQYF. In DNA, the CDR3 is TGCGCCAGCAGCTTTTGGGTGGCGGAGACCCAGTACTTC.

This clonotype was observed at least ten times. The genes are TRBV7-9 and TRBJ2-1, with 7 bases identical to TRBD1. J gave up 3 bases and V 1 base, and 15 bases lay outside the gene matches. The CDR3 covers 19 residues. The germline V gene encodes CDR1 SEHNR and CDR2 FQNEAQ (reference sequence). The CDR3 here is CASSLGDRITPTYYNEQFF. The CDR3 DNA sequence: TGTGCCAGCAGCTTAGGGGACAGAATTACCCCGACTTACTACAATGAGCAGTTCTTC. The full variable domain, completed using reference TRBV7-9 and TRBJ2-1, is DTGVSQNPRHKITKRGQNVTFRCDPISEHNRLYWYRQTLGQGPEFLTYFQNEAQLEKSRLLSDRFSAERPKGSFSTLEIQRTEQGDSAMYLCASSLGDRITPTYYNEQFFGPGTRLTVL.

The rearrangement joins TRBV27 to TRBJ2-6, with TRBD1 matching over 8 bases. This CDR3 is built from 18 residues. The V segment lost 5 bases and the J segment 0 bases; nucleotides outside the gene matches: 9. The germline V gene encodes CDR1 MNHEY and CDR2 SMNVEV (reference sequence). CDR3 sequence reads: CASSPRTGGSSGANVLTF. CDR3 in DNA: TGTGCCAGCAGTCCCCGAACAGGGGGAAGCTCTGGGGCCAACGTCCTGACTTTC.